A single sample is the source of the 26 T cell receptor beta chains below, sequenced in a study of technical replicates of blood from a few donors. The protocol was immunoSEQ multiplex PCR, while the TCRdb copy is restricted to in-frame clones and leaves out a portion. The sample contains tens of thousands of clones, more than 80% of which appear only once. The sample comprised T cells isolated from PBMCs. Receptor source: a human donor in good health.

V usage is TRBV5-6 and J usage is TRBJ1-4; 7 bases are a match to TRBD1. This CDR3 comprises 14 residues. Germline loops: CDR1 SGHDT, CDR2 YYEEEE. The trim removed 2 bases at V and 5 bases at J, leaving 3 bases unmatched. As DNA, the CDR3 is TGTGCCAGCAGCTTCGGGACAGTAAATGAAAAACTGTTTTTT. Its translation is CASSFGTVNEKLFF.

The gene calls are TRBV7-3 and TRBJ1-2; D might be TRBD1 (6 bases). Germline CDR1 and CDR2: SGHTA and FQGTGA. V lost 2 bases and J 6 bases, leaving 13 bases between the germline ends. The CDR3 is 14 amino acids. The CDR3 DNA reads TGTGCCAGCAGCTTATATCGGACAGCCCATGGCTACACCTTC. Translation: CASSLYRTAHGYTF.

CDR3 nucleotides: TGTGCCAGCAGCCAAGAACCCCCCGGGGACAGGGACTCCTACGAGCAGTACTTC. This codes for CASSQEPPGDRDSYEQYF. The J gene is TRBJ2-7, the V gene TRBV14; the match to TRBD1 covers 9 bases. The J segment lost 0 bases and the V segment lost 0 bases, leaving 9 bases of the junction unmatched. This CDR3 is 18 amino acids long. Germline assignment: CDR1 SGHDN and CDR2 FVKESK.

This chain links TRBV18 with TRBJ2-7, with 8 positions matching TRBD1. Germline lookup yields CDR1 KGHSH and CDR2 LQKENI. The CDR3 sequence is 13 residues long. The J segment lost 3 bases and the V segment lost 3 bases, leaving 1 base of the junction unmatched. CDR3 sequence (DNA): TGTGCCAGCTCACCGACAGGGGACTACGAGCAGTACTTC. This sequence encodes CASSPTGDYEQYF.

This clone was seen a few times. V usage is TRBV28 and J usage is TRBJ1-5; D uncertain. This CDR3 contains 15 residues. Trimming took 3 bases from V and 4 from J, leaving 13 bases between them. Germline V gene lookup returns CDR1 MDHEN and CDR2 SYDVKM. CDR3 region: CASSLARLLNQPQHF. CDR3 coding DNA: TGTGCCAGCAGTTTGGCTCGACTGTTAAATCAGCCCCAGCATTTT.

The V call is TRBV7-2, the J call TRBJ1-1; unclear D gene. Germline CDR1 reads SGHTA; CDR2 reads FQGNSA. There are 14 residues in the CDR3. V lost 5 bases and J lost 2, with 12 bases in between. The CDR3 DNA follows: TGTGCCAGCAGCGCCGAGACACAAAACACTGAAGCTTTCTTT. The encoded protein is CASSAETQNTEAFF.

The CDR3 sequence: CASSMDRSDTEAFF. Written as DNA, the CDR3 is TGTGCCAGCTCCATGGACAGATCCGACACTGAAGCTTTCTTT. This chain joins TRBV18 and TRBJ1-1; tentatively, D is TRBD1 (6 bases). Trimming took off 6 bases at V and 3 bases at J, with 14 bases between the two ends. CDR3 length: 14 amino acids. In germline, CDR1 is KGHSH, CDR2 LQKENI. Full variable domain (outside the CDR3, taken from reference TRBV18 and TRBJ1-1): NAGVMQNPRHLVRRRGQEARLRCSPMKGHSHVYWYRQLPEEGLKFMVYLQKENIIDESGMPKERFSAEFPKEGPSILRIQQVVRGDSAAYFCASSMDRSDTEAFFGQGTRLTVV.

The rearrangement links TRBV6-1 to TRBJ2-1, with D possibly matching TRBD2 (5 bases). Germline V gene lookup returns CDR1 MNHNS and CDR2 SASEGT. Between the trimmed V and J ends, which lost 6 bases and 8 bases, there was a span of 11 bases. This CDR3 is 12 amino acids long. CDR3 sequence reads: CASSRLFDEQFF. Written as DNA, the CDR3 is TGTGCCAGCAGCAGACTATTCGATGAGCAGTTCTTC.

This chain connects TRBV2 to TRBJ2-1; 9 bases are shared with TRBD1. The CDR3 consists of 15 residues. Germline CDR1 and CDR2: SNHLY and FYNNEI. V was clipped by 6 bases and J by 6 bases; unmatched bases: 9. The CDR3 coding sequence is TGTGCCAGCAGCCTGGACAGGGGCAAGTTCAATGAGCAGTTCTTC. Encoded protein: CASSLDRGKFNEQFF.

The V and J genes are TRBV6-1 and TRBJ2-7; D not resolved. Germline CDR1 is MNHNS and CDR2 is SASEGT. V lost 6 bases to trimming and J lost 8 bases, with 11 bases between them. The CDR3 has 11 residues. CDR3 sequence reads: CASRASFKQYF. The DNA for the CDR3 is TGTGCCAGCAGGGCTTCATTCAAGCAGTACTTC.

The V and J genes are TRBV6-6 and TRBJ1-4; TRBD1 matches at 11 bases. This CDR3 comprises 15 residues. Germline V gene data show CDR1 as MNHNY and CDR2 as SVGAGI (reference sequence). V shed 6 bases, J shed 8 bases, and the junction held 8 bases outside the gene matches. DNA for the CDR3: TGTGCCAGCAGCCAATGGACAGGGGGCAAAGAAAAACTGTTTTTT. Translating it yields CASSQWTGGKEKLFF.

The gene calls are TRBV7-3 and TRBJ2-7, with 7 bases aligning to TRBD1. Germline CDR1 is SGHTA and CDR2 is FQGTGA. After removal of 5 bases from V and 2 bases from J, the junction contained 6 bases not matched to a gene. CDR3 length equals 14 residues. The DNA of the CDR3 is TGTGCCAGCAGCCCAAGACAGGGCCCCTACGAGCAGTACTTC. Protein sequence: CASSPRQGPYEQYF.

The chain uses TRBV2 and TRBJ2-2; 12 positions match TRBD2. Germline CDR1 is SNHLY and CDR2 is FYNNEI. CDR3 size: 17 residues. V was clipped by 5 bases and J by 5 bases; unmatched bases: 9. The CDR3 DNA reads TGTGCCAGCAGTCTCCTAGCGGGGGGGCCGGAAACCGGGGAGCTGTTTTTT. It translates to CASSLLAGGPETGELFF.

V gene TRBV14 combines with J gene TRBJ1-2; 7 bases align to TRBD1. CDR1 is SGHDN and CDR2 is FVKESK in the germline V gene. The CDR3 covers 15 residues. J gave up 7 bases and V 3 bases, and 11 bases lay outside the gene matches. The CDR3 DNA follows: TGTGCCAGCAGCCACCGTGGGACAGCAGGGGTTGGCTACACCTTC. Translated, it gives CASSHRGTAGVGYTF.

This sequence joins TRBV2 and TRBJ1-2, with D perhaps matching TRBD1 (6 bases). Germline-derived CDR1 and CDR2 are SNHLY and FYNNEI. The CDR3 runs to 14 residues. V lost 6 bases to trimming and J lost 4 bases, with 15 bases between them. In DNA form, the CDR3 reads TGTGCCAGCAGCCCCAGGGGAATGGGCTATGGCTACACCTTC. Residues: CASSPRGMGYGYTF.

The genes are TRBV5-1 and TRBJ1-5; D is uncertain. The CDR3 extends over 15 amino acids. Germline V gene data show CDR1 as SGHRS and CDR2 as YFSETQ. The V gene lost 2 bases and the J gene lost 6 bases, with 15 bases spanning the gap. The CDR3 DNA sequence: TGCGCCAGCAGCTTAATCGGAGGGTCGGGTCAGCCCCAGCATTTT. This sequence encodes CASSLIGGSGQPQHF.

The chain is built from TRBV6-1 and TRBJ2-3; TRBD2 aligns across 8 bases. J gave up 4 bases and V 2 bases, and 5 bases lay outside the gene matches. The CDR3 extends over 15 amino acids. Germline V gene lookup returns CDR1 MNHNS and CDR2 SASEGT. CDR3 coding DNA: TGTGCCAGCAGTGAAAACGGGAGGGGAGCAGATACGCAGTATTTT. Its translation: CASSENGRGADTQYF.

The chain carries TRBV27 and TRBJ1-1, with D uncertain. Trimming took off 5 bases at V and 4 bases at J, with 11 bases between the two ends. CDR3 length equals 13 residues. Germline V CDR1 and CDR2: MNHEY, SMNVEV (reference sequence). In nucleotides, the CDR3 is TGTGCCAGCAGTCTAAGTCGTGGCACTGAAGCTTTCTTT. Its protein is CASSLSRGTEAFF.

This chain uses TRBV19 with TRBJ2-6; TRBD2 aligns across 7 bases. The ends lost 1 base at V and 0 bases at J; junction bases unmatched: 0. CDR1 LNHDA and CDR2 SQIVND come from the germline V gene (reference sequence). The CDR3 runs 16 residues. For the CDR3, the DNA is TGTGCCAGTAGTATAGGGGGGGGCTCTGGGGCCAACGTCCTGACTTTC. Residues: CASSIGGGSGANVLTF.

The chain is built from TRBV6-5 and TRBJ2-7; TRBD1 agrees at 9 bases. Germline lookup yields CDR1 MNHEY and CDR2 SVGAGI. The CDR3 has 14 residues. After removal of 6 bases from V and 2 bases from J, the junction contained 5 bases not matched to a gene. The CDR3 spells CASSPQGATYEQYF. The CDR3 DNA is TGTGCCAGCAGCCCACAGGGGGCAACCTACGAGCAGTACTTC.

The chain couples TRBV29-1 to TRBJ2-3, with 9 positions matching TRBD2. Germline loops: CDR1 SQVTM, CDR2 ANQGSEA. This CDR3 region has 17 residues. Losses at the gene ends were 5 bases for V and 4 bases for J; bases not matched to a gene: 16. CDR3 coding DNA: TGCAGCGTTTCAGCGGCGGGAGGGAGAAACCTAGCAGATACGCAGTATTTT. Its translation: CSVSAAGGRNLADTQYF.

The chain employs TRBV2 and TRBJ1-1; 8 bases line up with TRBD1. Germline V gene data show CDR1 as SNHLY and CDR2 as FYNNEI. The CDR3 consists of 16 residues. V dropped 9 bases and J dropped 4; count of bases not matched to a gene: 16. Written as DNA, the CDR3 is TGTGCCAGTGGATCCGGGACAGGCGGAGGAGGCACTGAAGCTTTCTTT. It yields the protein CASGSGTGGGGTEAFF.

This chain connects TRBV6-5 to TRBJ2-1; 8 positions match TRBD1. CDR1 is MNHEY, CDR2 SVGAGI, per germline. The CDR3 spans 14 residues. The J segment lost 4 bases and the V segment lost 5 bases, leaving 4 bases of the junction unmatched. CDR3 in DNA: TGTGCCAGCAGTCCGACAGGGGCGTACAATGAGCAGTTCTTC. The encoded protein is CASSPTGAYNEQFF.

The chain couples TRBV2 to TRBJ2-4, with 8 bases that match TRBD1. The CDR3 covers 16 residues. Trimming cost V 6 bases and J 9 bases; bases outside gene matches: 16. Germline loops: CDR1 SNHLY, CDR2 FYNNEI. The CDR3 coding sequence is TGTGCCAGCAGCGCGACAGGGGTCCAAATGTCGGCCATTCAGTACTTC. This gives the protein CASSATGVQMSAIQYF.

The chain recombines TRBV2 with TRBJ1-6; tentative D call: TRBD1 (6 bases). CDR1 and CDR2 (germline): SNHLY, FYNNEI. This CDR3 comprises 16 residues. The V end was cut by 11 bases, the J end by 3 bases, with 20 bases between. CDR3 bases: TGTGCCCCCCGCAAAAGTTTGGACAGCTATAATTCACCCCTCCACTTT. It translates to CAPRKSLDSYNSPLHF.

The V gene is TRBV29-1, the J gene TRBJ1-1; 12 bases are a match to TRBD1. Germline values: CDR1 SQVTM, CDR2 ANQGSEA. Unmatched junction bases numbered 3, after V lost 3 bases and J lost 4 bases. The CDR3 has 14 residues. This chain's CDR3 is CSVDGDRGPTEAFF. CDR3 nucleotide sequence: TGCAGCGTTGACGGGGACAGGGGGCCCACTGAAGCTTTCTTT.